The next 11 T cell receptor beta chains were all read from a single sample in a study of cytomegalovirus exposure and HLA in healthy donors. Use of 60 Vbeta and 13 Jbeta primers characterized the PCR. Profiling relied on immunoSEQ multiplex PCR, and the TCRdb table lists in-frame clones only, not all of them. The sample lists roughly 34,000 clones, over 60% occurring once. Source material: PBMCs. The receptors derive from a man aged 25 to 40 in good health and CMV-seronegative.

This clone appeared once. The chain uses TRBV6-5 and TRBJ1-5; D gene unclear. The CDR3 length is 13 residues. V was pared by 6 bases and J by 5 bases, with 11 bases between. CDR1 is MNHEY and CDR2 is SVGAGI in the germline V gene. DNA of the CDR3: TGTGCCAGCAGGAAGACAAACTATCAGCCCCAGCATTTT. Amino acids: CASRKTNYQPQHF.

The V call is TRBV29-1, the J call TRBJ2-7; 13 nucleotides align to TRBD2. The germline V gene has CDR1 SQVTM and CDR2 ANQGSEA. J lost 1 base, V lost 1 base, and 4 bases had no gene match. There are 16 residues in the CDR3. In nucleotides, the CDR3 is TGCAGCGTTGAAGTACTAGCGGGAGGGGTTTCCTACGAGCAGTACTTC. Translated, it gives CSVEVLAGGVSYEQYF.

The chain is built from TRBV6-5 and TRBJ1-2; D possibly corresponds to TRBD1 (6 bases). From germline, CDR1 is MNHEY and CDR2 SVGAGI. V shed 6 bases and J shed 8 bases, with 19 bases lying between them. CDR3 size: 14 residues. This CDR3 reads CASSSDSPSKGYTF. CDR3 in DNA: TGTGCCAGCAGCTCGGACAGCCCATCTAAGGGCTACACCTTC.

The chain uses TRBV4-1 and TRBJ2-1; 7 bases fit TRBD1. Germline loops: CDR1 MGHRA, CDR2 YSYEKL. This CDR3 has 15 amino acids. V shed 6 bases, J shed 4 bases, and the junction held 9 bases outside the gene matches. CDR3 protein: CASRLTGAGYNEQFF. The CDR3 DNA reads as TGCGCCAGCAGGCTAACAGGGGCGGGTTACAATGAGCAGTTCTTC.

The table lists this clone with many counts. The CDR3 region has the DNA TGTGCCAGTAGTATGCGGCACAATGAGCAGTTCTTC. Protein sequence: CASSMRHNEQFF. The rearrangement links TRBV19 to TRBJ2-1; no clear D. Trimming removed 3 bases at V and 5 bases at J, with 5 bases between. The germline V gene encodes CDR1 LNHDA and CDR2 SQIVND (reference sequence). The length of the CDR3 is 12 residues.

This chain uses TRBV4-3 with TRBJ2-7; weak D call: TRBD1 (6 bases). The CDR3 is made up of 16 amino acids. Trimming took 2 bases from V and 7 from J, leaving 21 bases between them. CDR1 and CDR2 (germline): LGHNA, YSLEER. The DNA for the CDR3 is TGCGCCAGCAGCCAAACCTTCGGGACAACCTACGAAGAGCAGTACTTC. Translated, it gives CASSQTFGTTYEEQYF.

The chain recombines TRBV4-1 with TRBJ2-7; D perhaps matches TRBD2 (6 bases). The V and J ends lost 6 bases and 3 bases respectively, with 18 bases between them. The germline gives CDR1 MGHRA, CDR2 YSYEKL. The CDR3 loop spans 15 amino acids. DNA of the CDR3: TGCGCCAGCAGTTATACACGAGCGACTAGCTACGAGCAGTACTTC. This gives the protein CASSYTRATSYEQYF.

The chain uses TRBV11-3 and TRBJ1-1, with TRBD1 identical over 10 bases. Germline-derived CDR1 and CDR2 are SGHNT and YENEEA. The CDR3 consists of 18 residues. Trimming took 8 bases from V and 3 from J; bases not matched to a gene: 18. The CDR3 region has the DNA TGTGCCAGCCCTTTGGGGGGGGGACAGGGGATTCCGGACACTGAAGCTTTCTTT. Protein product: CASPLGGGQGIPDTEAFF.

V gene TRBV18 combines with J gene TRBJ1-1; 10 bases line up with TRBD1. This CDR3 spans 14 amino acids. Germline loops: CDR1 KGHSH, CDR2 LQKENI. V lost 4 bases and J lost 5; bases outside the gene matches: 4. CDR3 amino acids: CASSRRDRGTEAFF. The DNA of the CDR3 is TGTGCCAGCTCACGCCGGGACAGGGGTACTGAAGCTTTCTTT.

V gene TRBV5-4 combines with J gene TRBJ2-7, with a tentative D call TRBD1 (6 bases). V was cut by 3 bases and J by 0 bases, with 16 bases left in between. The germline V gene encodes CDR1 SGHNT and CDR2 YYREEE (reference sequence). The CDR3 is 16 residues long. This chain's CDR3 is CASSSPGTKSSYEQYF. Written as DNA, the CDR3 is TGTGCCAGCAGCTCCCCCGGGACAAAGAGCTCCTACGAGCAGTACTTC.

The chain employs TRBV6-5 and TRBJ2-4; TRBD1 is a possible D gene (5 bases). Germline V gene data show CDR1 as MNHEY and CDR2 as SVGAGI. There are 15 residues in the CDR3. Trimming took 7 bases from V and 7 from J, leaving 20 bases between them. CDR3 region: CASTRGPGFGNIQYF. The CDR3 DNA sequence: TGTGCCAGCACTCGCGGACCAGGGTTTGGTAACATTCAGTACTTC.